A selection of T cell receptor beta chains follows, all from one sample in a study of post-analysis software for immune sequencing data. Each CDR3 protein is one row after TCRdb ran MiXCR on the PCR reads. In the table there are about 800,000 distinct CDR3 sequences, 25% to 30% of which are singletons. The sequenced sample consisted of blood. The receptors were gathered from a girl under 18 with multiple sclerosis. The CDR3 runs from the conserved cysteine through the conserved F or W. The order of the fields is D gene, J gene, clone size, V gene, CDR3 protein, CDR3 DNA. D genes are given only for firm matches. The size of a clone is reported for some rows only, either as once, few or many, or as a class for expanded clones.

D gene: .
J gene: TRBJ2-1
clone size: .
V gene: TRBV6-1
CDR3 protein: CASSEGRLGEQFF
CDR3 DNA: TGTGCCAGCAGTGAGGGCCGCCTCGGTGAGCAGTTCTTC

D gene: .
J gene: TRBJ2-1
clone size: few
V gene: TRBV20-1
CDR3 protein: CSAGEERSVHNEQFF
CDR3 DNA: TGCAGTGCTGGAGAAGAGCGGAGTGTTCACAATGAGCAGTTCTTC

D gene: .
J gene: TRBJ2-5
clone size: .
V gene: TRBV20-1
CDR3 protein: CSARDPKPKQETQYF
CDR3 DNA: TGCAGTGCTAGGGACCCTAAACCGAAGCAAGAGACCCAGTACTTC

D gene: TRBD2
J gene: TRBJ2-1
clone size: few
V gene: TRBV7-2
CDR3 protein: CASSFSGRFGYNEQFF
CDR3 DNA: TGTGCCAGCAGCTTTAGCGGGAGATTTGGCTACAATGAGCAGTTCTTC

D gene: .
J gene: TRBJ2-7
clone size: .
V gene: TRBV27
CDR3 protein: CASSLSTGVNEQYF
CDR3 DNA: TGTGCCAGCAGTTTATCGACGGGGGTCAATGAGCAGTACTTC

D gene: .
J gene: TRBJ2-3
clone size: many
V gene: TRBV29-1
CDR3 protein: CSVEDLGGDTQYF
CDR3 DNA: TGCAGCGTGGAGGATCTCGGCGGGGATACGCAGTATTTT

D gene: TRBD1
J gene: TRBJ1-1
clone size: .
V gene: TRBV6-5
CDR3 protein: CASSNQGALSTEAFF
CDR3 DNA: TGTGCCAGCAGTAACCAGGGGGCCCTGAGCACTGAAGCTTTCTTT

D gene: .
J gene: TRBJ1-5
clone size: .
V gene: TRBV25-1
CDR3 protein: CASSEYGGVQPQHF
CDR3 DNA: TGTGCCAGCAGTGAATACGGCGGGGTTCAGCCCCAGCATTTT

D gene: .
J gene: TRBJ2-1
clone size: .
V gene: TRBV4-3
CDR3 protein: CASSQALQTPWEQFF
CDR3 DNA: TGCGCCAGCAGCCAAGCCCTACAAACGCCCTGGGAGCAGTTCTTC

D gene: .
J gene: TRBJ2-5
clone size: few
V gene: TRBV9
CDR3 protein: CASSAGGPQETQYF
CDR3 DNA: TGTGCCAGCAGCGCTGGGGGACCACAAGAGACCCAGTACTTC

D gene: .
J gene: TRBJ2-7
clone size: few
V gene: TRBV20-1
CDR3 protein: CSAAPLVMANEQYF
CDR3 DNA: TGCAGTGCTGCCCCTCTAGTGATGGCTAACGAGCAGTACTTC

D gene: TRBD1
J gene: TRBJ2-2
clone size: once
V gene: TRBV20-1
CDR3 protein: CSSPGQGTGELFF
CDR3 DNA: TGCAGTTCGCCGGGACAGGGAACCGGGGAGCTGTTTTTT

D gene: TRBD2
J gene: TRBJ2-1
clone size: few
V gene: TRBV9
CDR3 protein: CASSETGTSGGNEQFF
CDR3 DNA: TGCGCCAGCAGCGAGACAGGGACTAGCGGGGGCAATGAGCAGTTCTTC

D gene: .
J gene: TRBJ2-1
clone size: few
V gene: TRBV7-9
CDR3 protein: CASSLAWLGDEQFF
CDR3 DNA: TGTGCCAGCAGCTTAGCGTGGCTGGGGGATGAGCAGTTCTTC

D gene: .
J gene: TRBJ2-5
clone size: few
V gene: TRBV24-1
CDR3 protein: CATSDLGPGQQETQYF
CDR3 DNA: TGTGCCACCAGTGATTTGGGCCCGGGGCAGCAAGAGACCCAGTACTTC

D gene: TRBD1
J gene: TRBJ1-2
clone size: few
V gene: TRBV4-3
CDR3 protein: CASSLGQGSHYGYTF
CDR3 DNA: TGCGCCAGCAGCCTCGGACAGGGATCCCACTATGGCTACACCTTC

D gene: TRBD1
J gene: TRBJ2-6
clone size: few
V gene: TRBV6-2/TRBV6-3
CDR3 protein: CASSYTTGKPGANVLTF
CDR3 DNA: TGTGCCAGCAGTTATACGACAGGGAAGCCTGGGGCCAACGTCCTGACTTTC

D gene: .
J gene: TRBJ2-1
clone size: .
V gene: TRBV3-1
CDR3 protein: CASSQGRMGSGRDEQFF
CDR3 DNA: TGTGCCAGCAGCCAAGGACGAATGGGGTCGGGTCGGGATGAGCAGTTCTTC

D gene: .
J gene: TRBJ1-5
clone size: .
V gene: TRBV20-1
CDR3 protein: CSASGTGRAVGQPQHF
CDR3 DNA: TGCAGTGCTAGTGGTACGGGCAGGGCGGTGGGGCAGCCCCAGCATTTT

D gene: .
J gene: TRBJ2-1
clone size: few
V gene: TRBV4-1
CDR3 protein: CAIAPGPESGNEQFF
CDR3 DNA: TGCGCCATTGCGCCGGGCCCCGAGAGTGGAAATGAGCAGTTCTTC

D gene: .
J gene: TRBJ1-5
clone size: .
V gene: TRBV4-1
CDR3 protein: CASSPQGEGNQPQHF
CDR3 DNA: TGCGCCAGCAGCCCTCAGGGAGAGGGTAATCAGCCCCAGCATTTT

D gene: .
J gene: TRBJ2-6
clone size: few
V gene: TRBV3-1
CDR3 protein: CASTASGSSSGANVLTF
CDR3 DNA: TGTGCCAGCACCGCCTCAGGATCAAGCTCTGGGGCCAACGTCCTGACTTTC

D gene: .
J gene: TRBJ1-2
clone size: .
V gene: TRBV28
CDR3 protein: CARSLLSGSYGYTF
CDR3 DNA: TGTGCCCGCAGTTTATTATCCGGGAGCTATGGCTACACCTTC

D gene: .
J gene: TRBJ2-2
clone size: .
V gene: TRBV12-3/TRBV12-4
CDR3 protein: CASSPQGWGGELFF
CDR3 DNA: TGTGCCAGCAGCCCACAGGGTTGGGGCGGGGAGCTGTTTTTT

D gene: .
J gene: TRBJ2-3
clone size: many
V gene: TRBV5-1
CDR3 protein: CASREPGLESTDTQYF
CDR3 DNA: TGCGCCAGCCGAGAACCGGGACTCGAATCCACAGATACGCAGTATTTT

D gene: .
J gene: TRBJ2-6
clone size: .
V gene: TRBV6-2/TRBV6-3
CDR3 protein: CASTAETGFSGANVLTF
CDR3 DNA: TGTGCCAGCACCGCCGAGACAGGATTCTCTGGGGCCAACGTCCTGACTTTC

D gene: TRBD1
J gene: TRBJ2-7
clone size: few
V gene: TRBV2
CDR3 protein: CASSEALIGGDEQYF
CDR3 DNA: TGTGCCAGCAGTGAAGCGCTTATAGGGGGCGACGAGCAGTACTTC

D gene: TRBD2
J gene: TRBJ2-4
clone size: .
V gene: TRBV6-1
CDR3 protein: CASSEPGGGWNIQYF
CDR3 DNA: TGTGCCAGCAGTGAACCCGGCGGGGGATGGAACATTCAGTACTTC

D gene: .
J gene: TRBJ2-2
clone size: once
V gene: TRBV4-3
CDR3 protein: CASSQGLVSGELFF
CDR3 DNA: TGCGCCAGCAGCCAAGGGCTAGTCAGCGGGGAGCTGTTTTTT

D gene: .
J gene: TRBJ2-5
clone size: .
V gene: TRBV12-3/TRBV12-4
CDR3 protein: CASSWGAKETQYF
CDR3 DNA: TGTGCCAGCAGTTGGGGGGCTAAAGAGACCCAGTACTTC

D gene: TRBD2
J gene: TRBJ2-5
clone size: few
V gene: TRBV7-2
CDR3 protein: CASSLGLLAEETQYF
CDR3 DNA: TGTGCCAGCAGCTTGGGCCTACTAGCGGAAGAGACCCAGTACTTC

D gene: TRBD1
J gene: TRBJ1-1
clone size: .
V gene: TRBV29-1
CDR3 protein: CSVGAGGDTEAFF
CDR3 DNA: TGCAGCGTTGGGGCAGGGGGAGATACTGAAGCTTTCTTT

D gene: .
J gene: TRBJ1-1
clone size: few
V gene: TRBV12-3/TRBV12-4
CDR3 protein: CASSAFLQGSPQGTEAFF
CDR3 DNA: TGTGCCAGCAGTGCCTTTCTGCAGGGGTCCCCGCAGGGCACTGAAGCTTTCTTT

D gene: .
J gene: TRBJ2-7
clone size: .
V gene: TRBV7-9
CDR3 protein: CATEQAPSYEQYF
CDR3 DNA: TGTGCCACCGAACAGGCTCCCTCCTACGAGCAGTACTTC

D gene: .
J gene: TRBJ2-3
clone size: .
V gene: TRBV20-1
CDR3 protein: CSASGGQSTDTQYF
CDR3 DNA: TGCAGTGCTAGCGGGGGCCAAAGCACAGATACGCAGTATTTT

D gene: .
J gene: TRBJ1-1
clone size: .
V gene: TRBV12-3/TRBV12-4
CDR3 protein: CASSRERNTEAFF
CDR3 DNA: TGTGCCAGCAGCCGTGAGAGGAACACTGAAGCTTTCTTT

D gene: TRBD1
J gene: TRBJ1-2
clone size: .
V gene: TRBV27
CDR3 protein: CASSATGTGFVYGYTF
CDR3 DNA: TGTGCCAGCAGTGCCACCGGGACAGGGTTTGTCTATGGCTACACCTTC

D gene: .
J gene: TRBJ1-6
clone size: .
V gene: TRBV5-6
CDR3 protein: CASSLSRLASYNSPLHF
CDR3 DNA: TGTGCCAGCAGCTTGTCCCGGCTGGCGTCCTATAATTCACCCCTCCACTTT

D gene: .
J gene: TRBJ1-2
clone size: few
V gene: TRBV6-5
CDR3 protein: CASTNNGGFNYGYTF
CDR3 DNA: TGTGCCAGCACCAACAACGGGGGGTTTAACTATGGCTACACCTTC

D gene: TRBD1
J gene: TRBJ1-4
clone size: few
V gene: TRBV15
CDR3 protein: CATSTRTGNNEKLFF
CDR3 DNA: TGTGCCACCAGCACAAGGACAGGGAATAATGAAAAACTGTTTTTT

D gene: .
J gene: TRBJ2-3
clone size: .
V gene: TRBV28
CDR3 protein: CASSLPRPGAADTQYF
CDR3 DNA: TGTGCCAGCAGTTTACCCCGGCCGGGGGCGGCAGATACGCAGTATTTT

D gene: TRBD1
J gene: TRBJ1-2
clone size: .
V gene: TRBV6-5
CDR3 protein: CASSSPGQGGGYGYTF
CDR3 DNA: TGTGCCAGCAGTTCCCCCGGACAGGGCGGGGGCTATGGCTACACCTTC

D gene: TRBD2
J gene: TRBJ2-5
clone size: many
V gene: TRBV2
CDR3 protein: CASSGTGTSQETQYF
CDR3 DNA: TGTGCCAGCAGCGGAACCGGGACTAGCCAAGAGACCCAGTACTTC

D gene: .
J gene: TRBJ2-1
clone size: few
V gene: TRBV10-3
CDR3 protein: CAISNSSYNEQFF
CDR3 DNA: TGTGCCATCAGCAACTCCTCCTACAATGAGCAGTTCTTC

D gene: TRBD2
J gene: TRBJ2-3
clone size: .
V gene: TRBV7-9
CDR3 protein: CAMRSVLAGSDTQYF
CDR3 DNA: TGTGCGATGCGGTCGGTGCTAGCGGGTTCAGATACGCAGTATTTT

D gene: .
J gene: TRBJ1-2
clone size: .
V gene: TRBV4-3
CDR3 protein: CASSQDRRTTNYGYTF
CDR3 DNA: TGCGCCAGCAGCCAAGATCGGAGGACAACTAACTATGGCTACACCTTC

D gene: TRBD1
J gene: TRBJ2-7
clone size: few
V gene: TRBV28
CDR3 protein: CASSGTGKGFYEQYF
CDR3 DNA: TGTGCCAGCAGCGGGACAGGGAAAGGGTTCTACGAGCAGTACTTC

D gene: TRBD1
J gene: TRBJ2-7
clone size: .
V gene: TRBV6-5
CDR3 protein: CASSYFRQGASEQYF
CDR3 DNA: TGTGCCAGCAGTTACTTTCGACAGGGGGCAAGCGAGCAGTACTTC

D gene: TRBD1
J gene: TRBJ2-6
clone size: few
V gene: TRBV5-5
CDR3 protein: CASSKGQVGANVLTF
CDR3 DNA: TGTGCCAGCAGCAAAGGACAGGTTGGGGCCAACGTCCTGACTTTC

D gene: .
J gene: TRBJ2-5
clone size: few
V gene: TRBV14
CDR3 protein: CASSHYTGKETQYF
CDR3 DNA: TGTGCCAGCAGCCATTATACAGGGAAAGAGACCCAGTACTTC

D gene: TRBD1
J gene: TRBJ2-3
clone size: .
V gene: TRBV12-3/TRBV12-4
CDR3 protein: CASSFSGQGSTDAQYF
CDR3 DNA: TGTGCCAGCAGTTTCTCGGGACAGGGAAGCACAGATGCGCAGTATTTT

D gene: .
J gene: TRBJ1-2
clone size: few
V gene: TRBV5-1
CDR3 protein: CASSLEAGANYGYTF
CDR3 DNA: TGCGCCAGCAGCTTGGAGGCAGGAGCTAACTATGGCTACACCTTC

D gene: .
J gene: TRBJ1-1
clone size: .
V gene: TRBV20-1
CDR3 protein: CSASGPSGGVPTEAFF
CDR3 DNA: TGCAGTGCTAGTGGTCCGTCCGGAGGGGTCCCGACTGAAGCTTTCTTT

D gene: TRBD2
J gene: TRBJ2-5
clone size: few
V gene: TRBV20-1
CDR3 protein: CSASGLAGVQETQYF
CDR3 DNA: TGCAGTGCTTCCGGGCTAGCGGGGGTCCAAGAGACCCAGTACTTC